These 14 T cell receptor beta chains were all obtained from the same sample, sequenced in a study of immune heterogeneity within non-small cell lung tumors. Template input, which was bulk tumor genomic DNA, totaled approximately 600 ng per sample. Several spatially distant biopsies were obtained per primary tumor intraoperatively. Patients underwent curative surgery for untreated, newly diagnosed non-small cell lung cancer. TCR beta CDR3 was amplified by multiplex PCR using 32 V and 13 J primers. TCRdb recomputed calls from the multiplex PCR reads with MiXCR, one row per CDR3 protein. This table holds a few thousand distinct CDR3 sequences, less than 20% found once. Sequenced input: lung tumor tissue. These receptors all stem from a man aged 40-49 years with non-small cell lung cancer.

By share of the sample, this clonotype is medium-sized. The chain is built from TRBV10-3 and TRBJ2-7; 8 positions agree with TRBD1. CDR1 is ENHRY and CDR2 is SYGVKD in the germline V gene. The CDR3 is made up of 16 amino acids. The junction had 14 bases not matched to a gene; V was cut back by 6 bases and J by 4 bases. This chain's CDR3 is CAIRGQTGEDMYEQYF. CDR3 DNA sequence: TGTGCCATCAGGGGCCAGACAGGGGAGGATATGTACGAGCAGTACTTC.

CDR3 amino acids: CASSRRGLRTSGSVSDTQYF. In DNA, the CDR3 is TGTGCCAGCAGCCGTAGAGGTCTCCGGACTAGCGGGAGTGTATCAGATACGCAGTATTTT. The chain carries TRBV3-1 and TRBJ2-3, with 13 nucleotides matching TRBD2. Germline trimming cut 4 bases from V and 4 bases from J; bases unmatched to any gene: 17. Germline CDR1 reads LGHDT; CDR2 reads YNNKEL (reference sequence). This CDR3 has 20 amino acids.

This clonotype was found many times. V and J are TRBV19 and TRBJ2-3, with TRBD2 matching 8 bases. J gave up 13 bases and V 5 bases, and 23 bases lay outside the gene matches. The CDR3 sequence is 17 residues long. From germline, CDR1 is LNHDA and CDR2 SQIVND (reference sequence). The CDR3 bases are TGTGCCAGTAGTCCGCCCTTGGGTAGCGGGACCCACAGGAGGGAGTATTTT. Its protein is CASSPPLGSGTHRREYF.

This clonotype is medium-sized in the sample. The chain combines TRBV19 with TRBJ1-4; 7 bases fit TRBD1. Trimming at V came to 6 bases and at J to 13 bases, leaving 14 bases not matched to a gene. This CDR3 comprises 14 residues. Per germline, CDR1 LNHDA and CDR2 SQIVND (reference sequence). Here the CDR3 DNA reads TGTGCCAGTAGCCACAGTGGGGAATACAGGGGACTGTTTTTT. Protein: CASSHSGEYRGLFF.

A few counts support this clonotype. A single base separates this from a much larger clone, so it may be a read error. This rearrangement joins TRBV12-3 or TRBV12-4 to TRBJ1-4; D may be TRBD1 (5 bases). The CDR3 spans 17 residues. Trimming stripped 2 bases from V and 5 bases from J, with 18 bases between. CDR3 region: CASSLRPPRDENEKLFF. Written as DNA, the CDR3 is TGTGCCAGCAGTTTAAGGCCCCCCAGGGACGAGAATGAAAAACTGTTTTTT.

This clonotype is a singleton in its sample. The chain joins TRBV27 to TRBJ2-1, with TRBD2 matching over 7 bases. CDR1 and CDR2 from the germline V gene are MNHEY and SMNVEV (reference sequence). With V trimmed by 9 bases and J by 2 bases, 16 bases remained unmatched. CDR3 length: 17 amino acids. CDR3 bases: TGTGCCAGAAGCCTTGCTTCCCAAGGACTAGCCTACAATGAGCAGTTCTTC. Its translation is CARSLASQGLAYNEQFF.

By share, this clonotype ranks as medium-sized. This chain joins TRBV5-1 and TRBJ2-1, with 16 bases lining up with TRBD2. V trimming: 5 bases; J trimming: 12 bases; junction bases outside the gene matches: 8. The CDR3 runs 15 residues. CDR1 is SGHRS and CDR2 is YFSETQ in the germline V gene. The CDR3 protein is CASSTGTSGGARQFF. CDR3 in DNA: TGCGCCAGCAGTACCGGGACTAGCGGGGGGGCTAGGCAGTTCTTC.

This clonotype is categorized as medium-sized. This chain connects TRBV6-1 to TRBJ2-7; 7 bases map to TRBD2. V shed 9 bases, J shed 3 bases, and the junction held 11 bases outside the gene matches. Germline loops: CDR1 MNHNS, CDR2 SASEGT. This CDR3 spans 14 amino acids. The CDR3 here is CASLTSASVYEQYF. The CDR3 DNA sequence: TGTGCCAGTCTAACTAGCGCGAGTGTCTACGAGCAGTACTTC.

Ten or more counts support this clonotype. The rearrangement links TRBV9 to TRBJ1-1, with unresolved D. Germline-derived CDR1 and CDR2 are SGDLS and YYNGEE. The V and J ends lost 0 bases and 3 bases respectively, with 21 bases between them. The CDR3 is made up of 18 amino acids. The CDR3 region is CASSVASTGDWGDTEAFF. In DNA form, the CDR3 reads TGTGCCAGCAGCGTAGCATCGACGGGTGATTGGGGAGACACTGAAGCTTTCTTT.

This clonotype is medium-sized within its sample. The CDR3 nucleotides read TGTGCCAGCAGTTTAGGGGCGGAGAGGGGCACTGAAGCTTTCTTT. Its translation is CASSLGAERGTEAFF. The gene calls are TRBV27 and TRBJ1-1; a possible D gene is TRBD1 (5 bases). The CDR3 length is 15 residues. Germline V gene lookup returns CDR1 MNHEY and CDR2 SMNVEV (reference sequence). With 2 bases removed from V and 4 bases from J, the gap between germline ends came to 14 bases.

This clonotype was found many times. This chain links TRBV6-1 with TRBJ2-3, with D tentatively TRBD1 or TRBD2 (7 bases each). V lost 0 bases, J lost 1 base, and 11 bases lay in between. Per the germline V gene, CDR1 is MNHNS and CDR2 is SASEGT. The CDR3 has 16 amino acids. Here the CDR3 DNA reads TGTGCCAGCAGTGAAGCGCAGGGGGGGGGCACAGATACGCAGTATTTT. Amino acids: CASSEAQGGGTDTQYF.

Points on this clonotype: One base away lies a much larger clone, so this may be a sequencing read error. This chain links TRBV12-3 or TRBV12-4 with TRBJ2-3; D ambiguous. The CDR3 has 13 residues. Trimming left V 9 bases short and J 2 bases short, with 12 bases between. Written as DNA, the CDR3 is TGTGCCAGAAGCCGTACAACCACAGATACGCAGTATTTT. Translation: CARSRTTTDTQYF.

In this sample, this clonotype is medium-sized. The chain combines TRBV27 with TRBJ1-4, with D maybe TRBD1 (6 bases). Looked up from germline, CDR1 is MNHEY and CDR2 is SMNVEV (reference sequence). The V and J ends lost 8 bases and 4 bases respectively, with 8 bases between them. This CDR3 contains 12 residues. CDR3 in amino acids: CASRTVNEKLFF. CDR3 coding DNA: TGTGCCAGCCGGACAGTTAATGAAAAACTGTTTTTT.

This clonotype is labeled as medium-sized (0.01 to 0.1%). V usage is TRBV20-1 and J usage is TRBJ2-1; tentative D call: TRBD2 (6 bases). Germline V gene data show CDR1 as DFQATT and CDR2 as SNEGSKA (reference sequence). The CDR3 is 16 amino acids. The germline V and J ends were trimmed by 6 bases and 2 bases, with 20 bases remaining between them. In nucleotides, the CDR3 is TGCAGTGCCGTGAACCCAAAGGGACTTACCTACAATGAGCAGTTCTTC. Translating it yields CSAVNPKGLTYNEQFF.